What follows are 24 T cell receptor beta chains derived from one specimen sequenced in a study of cytomegalovirus exposure and HLA in healthy donors (dated by TCRdb to 2016 to 2017). Receptor libraries were prepared by the immunoSEQ multiplex PCR assay. TCRdb mirrors the immuneACCESS table, restricted to in-frame sequences. Some clones are absent from its copies; in checked studies, under half trace to an unresolved V gene, and the reason for the others is unknown. The sample profile shows approximately 190,000 clones; 80% to 90% of them were found once. The top ten clonotypes cover under 15% of the sample. Source material: PBMCs. These receptor sequences come from a woman between 25 and 40 years old in good health and CMV-seropositive.

The CDR3 is CASSLEGNEQFF. CDR3 DNA: TGCGCCAGCAGCTTGGAGGGGAATGAGCAGTTCTTC. The rearrangement joins TRBV5-1 to TRBJ2-1; D perhaps matches TRBD1 (5 bases). Germline V CDR1 and CDR2: SGHRS, YFSETQ. The V and J ends lost 0 bases and 7 bases respectively, with 5 bases between them. The CDR3 covers 12 residues.

The chain carries TRBV6-1 and TRBJ1-1, with unresolved D. Germline values: CDR1 MNHNS, CDR2 SASEGT. V lost 6 bases to trimming and J lost 7 bases, with 15 bases between them. This CDR3 contains 13 residues. CDR3 sequence reads: CASRMGSYLEAFF. In DNA form, the CDR3 reads TGTGCCAGCAGGATGGGCTCTTACCTTGAAGCTTTCTTT.

V gene TRBV4-2 combines with J gene TRBJ2-7; TRBD2 matches at 8 bases. With 0 bases clipped from V and 0 bases from J, the junction kept 10 bases outside the gene matches. This CDR3 is built from 18 residues. Germline CDR1 LGHNA, CDR2 YNFKEQ. The CDR3 bases are TGTGCCAGCAGCCAAGACCCCGCGGGAGGTCCAGGCTCCTACGAGCAGTACTTC. Protein: CASSQDPAGGPGSYEQYF.

This clone has only a few counts. The V and J genes are TRBV9 and TRBJ1-1, with D possibly matching TRBD1 (6 bases). The V gene lost 0 bases and the J gene lost 5 bases, with 11 bases spanning the gap. Germline-derived CDR1 and CDR2 are SGDLS and YYNGEE. The CDR3 runs 14 residues. DNA for the CDR3: TGTGCCAGCAGCGTAGCCGGGGGGCGGACTGAAGCTTTCTTT. This translates into CASSVAGGRTEAFF. The variable domain in full, with the rest retrieved from reference TRBV9 and TRBJ1-1, is DSGVTQTPKHLITATGQRVTLRCSPRSGDLSVYWYQQSLDQGLQFLIQYYNGEERAKGNILERFSAQQFPDLHSELNLSSLELGDSALYFCASSVAGGRTEAFFGQGTRLTVV.

This clone was observed a few times. In DNA form, the CDR3 reads TGTGCCAGCAGCCAACGGGACAGGGGCTATGGCTACACCTTC. Amino acid sequence: CASSQRDRGYGYTF. This chain links TRBV5-6 with TRBJ1-2, with TRBD1 matching 10 bases. The CDR3 has 14 residues. Trimming cost V 4 bases and J 4 bases; bases outside gene matches: 4. Per germline, CDR1 SGHDT and CDR2 YYEEEE.

This clone was found once. V is TRBV7-3 and J is TRBJ2-2; 15 nucleotides align to TRBD2. Trimming removed 5 bases from V and 5 bases from J; junction bases left unmatched: 15. The CDR3 spans 20 residues. Germline CDR1 SGHTA, CDR2 FQGTGA. CDR3 sequence: CASSPESWGLAGGPTGELFF. CDR3 nucleotide sequence: TGTGCCAGCAGCCCCGAGTCGTGGGGACTAGCGGGAGGACCAACCGGGGAGCTGTTTTTT.

The gene calls are TRBV5-1 and TRBJ1-1; D not certain. V was trimmed by 0 bases and J by 3 bases, leaving 12 bases between them. There are 15 residues in the CDR3. In germline, CDR1 is SGHRS, CDR2 YFSETQ. The DNA of the CDR3 is TGCGCCAGCAGCTTGGCCGAGGGAGCGTACACTGAAGCTTTCTTT. The encoded protein is CASSLAEGAYTEAFF.

The V gene is TRBV25-1, the J gene TRBJ2-1; TRBD2 aligns across 14 bases. V lost 8 bases and J lost 12; bases outside the gene matches: 6. The CDR3 is 13 residues long. The V gene's germline CDR1 is MGHDK and CDR2 SYGVNS. The CDR3, as DNA: TGTGCCAGCGGGACTAGCGGGAGAGGATGGCAGTTCTTC. Encoded protein: CASGTSGRGWQFF.

The chain recombines TRBV5-1 with TRBJ2-5; 10 bases align to TRBD2. Germline V gene data show CDR1 as SGHRS and CDR2 as YFSETQ. This CDR3 is built from 14 residues. Germline trimming cut 0 bases from V and 5 bases from J; bases unmatched to any gene: 1. Here the CDR3 DNA reads TGCGCCAGCAGCTTGGCTAGCGGGGGTGAGACCCAGTACTTC. Amino acid sequence: CASSLASGGETQYF.

The V and J genes are TRBV7-2 and TRBJ1-5, with a possible D match to TRBD1 (6 bases). This CDR3 is 14 amino acids long. CDR1 SGHTA and CDR2 FQGNSA come from the germline V gene. The V gene lost 5 bases and the J gene lost 7 bases, with 15 bases spanning the gap. CDR3 in amino acids: CASSPPRGGQPQHF. The CDR3 DNA reads as TGTGCCAGCAGCCCCCCAAGGGGGGGACAGCCCCAGCATTTT.

The chain has TRBV6-5 and TRBJ1-2; D is ambiguous. The CDR3 contains 15 residues. V lost 5 bases and J 5 bases, leaving 18 bases between the germline ends. Germline V gene sequence: CDR1 MNHEY, CDR2 SVGAGI. Here the CDR3 DNA reads TGTGCCAGCAGTGCCCTACGAGACGGAGTATATGGCTACACCTTC. Its protein is CASSALRDGVYGYTF.

The chain carries TRBV15 and TRBJ1-4; D unclear. The CDR3 length is 13 residues. Trimming took 1 base from V and 5 from J, leaving 5 bases between them. Germline CDR1 LNHNV, CDR2 YYDKDF (reference sequence). CDR3 in DNA: TGTGCCACCAGCAGAGCTCCGAATGAAAAACTGTTTTTT. The encoded protein is CATSRAPNEKLFF.

The chain recombines TRBV5-6 with TRBJ1-1; 9 bases map to TRBD1. This CDR3 has 16 residues. Germline-derived CDR1 and CDR2 are SGHDT and YYEEEE. V lost 3 bases, J lost 9 bases, and 15 bases stayed unmatched. The CDR3 DNA is TGTGCCAGCAGCTCAACCGGGACAGGGTATAACAAGCAAGCTTTCTTT. Amino acids: CASSSTGTGYNKQAFF.

This chain links TRBV19 with TRBJ1-1; a possible D gene is TRBD1 (6 bases). Germline values: CDR1 LNHDA, CDR2 SQIVND (reference sequence). V lost 3 bases, J lost 1 base, and 12 bases lay in between. The CDR3 covers 15 residues. The CDR3: CASSMAGARNTEAFF. The CDR3 DNA follows: TGTGCCAGTAGTATGGCAGGGGCCAGGAACACTGAAGCTTTCTTT.

This chain links TRBV5-4 with TRBJ1-1; a weak D match, TRBD1 (5 bases). CDR3 length equals 14 residues. V was cut by 4 bases and J by 1 base, with 11 bases left in between. Germline-derived CDR1 and CDR2 are SGHNT and YYREEE (reference sequence). This chain's CDR3 is CASSPDTTNTEAFF. The CDR3, as DNA: TGTGCCAGCAGCCCGGACACCACGAACACTGAAGCTTTCTTT.

The chain combines TRBV4-1 with TRBJ2-1, with 10 bases fitting TRBD2. Per the germline V gene, CDR1 is MGHRA and CDR2 is YSYEKL. V was clipped by 0 bases and J by 7 bases; unmatched bases: 9. This CDR3 has 17 amino acids. The CDR3 reads CASSQEGASGSINEQFF. For the CDR3, the DNA is TGCGCCAGCAGCCAAGAAGGCGCTAGCGGGAGTATTAATGAGCAGTTCTTC.

The rearrangement uses TRBV5-6 and TRBJ1-1, with TRBD1 matching 7 bases. The germline CDR1 and CDR2 sequences are SGHDT and YYEEEE. J was trimmed by 5 bases and V by 4 bases; bases with no gene match: 14. The CDR3 is 16 residues long. CDR3 amino acids: CASSRRATGDLTEAFF. The CDR3 DNA sequence: TGTGCCAGCAGCCGAAGGGCCACAGGGGATCTAACTGAAGCTTTCTTT.

The gene calls are TRBV7-8 and TRBJ2-2, with D maybe TRBD1 (6 bases). This CDR3 region has 13 residues. Germline CDR1 SGHVS, CDR2 FQNEAQ. V lost 5 bases, J lost 5 bases, and 9 bases lay in between. CDR3 region: CASSPDRTGELFF. In DNA form, the CDR3 reads TGTGCCAGCAGCCCCGACAGGACCGGGGAGCTGTTTTTT.

This clone was detected only a few times. The rearrangement links TRBV29-1 to TRBJ1-1; possible D gene TRBD1, 6 bases. CDR1 is SQVTM, CDR2 ANQGSEA, per germline. Trimming stripped 7 bases from V and 0 bases from J, with 12 bases between. This CDR3 region has 13 residues. CDR3 in amino acids: CSAIDRLNTEAFF. The CDR3 DNA is TGCAGCGCAATCGACAGGCTGAACACTGAAGCTTTCTTT.

The CDR3 DNA follows: TGTGCCAGCAGGGGACAGGGAATCAACACTGAAGCTTTCTTT. It yields the protein CASRGQGINTEAFF. V is TRBV6-1 and J is TRBJ1-1; the match to TRBD1 covers 9 bases. This CDR3 spans 14 amino acids. Germline loops: CDR1 MNHNS, CDR2 SASEGT. Trimming removed 6 bases from V and 2 bases from J; junction bases left unmatched: 4.

In regard to this clone: One end of the junction varies from germline; a read error may be responsible. The genes are TRBV28 and TRBJ1-2, with unresolved D. This CDR3 is built from 14 residues. Germline CDR1 reads MDHEN; CDR2 reads SYDVKM. The CDR3 spells CATSGGEPDYGYTF. Written as DNA, the CDR3 is TGTGCCACCTCCGGAGGCGAGCCTGACTACGGCTACACCTTC.

This sequence joins TRBV29-1 and TRBJ2-4; TRBD1 aligns across 10 bases. V was clipped by 5 bases and J by 4 bases; unmatched bases: 2. Germline lookup yields CDR1 SQVTM and CDR2 ANQGSEA. This CDR3 has 13 residues. Here the CDR3 DNA reads TGCAGCGTTCCGGGACAGGGGAAAAACATTCAGTACTTC. Translated, it gives CSVPGQGKNIQYF.

The V gene is TRBV29-1, the J gene TRBJ2-5; 8 positions match TRBD1. Germline trimming cut 4 bases from V and 7 bases from J; bases unmatched to any gene: 11. Germline V gene data show CDR1 as SQVTM and CDR2 as ANQGSEA. The CDR3 is 14 residues long. This CDR3 is CSVAIDRGVGTQYF. In DNA, the CDR3 is TGCAGCGTTGCCATCGACAGGGGAGTCGGGACCCAGTACTTC.

This clone was detected only once. The chain employs TRBV2 and TRBJ2-1; 7 nucleotides agree with TRBD1. In germline, CDR1 is SNHLY, CDR2 FYNNEI. V trimming: 5 bases; J trimming: 4 bases; junction bases outside the gene matches: 8. The CDR3 is 15 residues long. CDR3 bases: TGTGCCAGCAGTACCGACAGGGTTCCTTACAATGAGCAGTTCTTC. This translates into CASSTDRVPYNEQFF.